This passage covers 5 T cell receptor beta chains from one sample sequenced in a study of regulatory T cells in long-lasting Graves disease. The sample's time point: newly diagnosed GD, antithyroid drugs for less than 3 months. Researchers made the TCR library from RNA that was extracted from PBMCs. Arm-PCR of CDR3 regions and iRepertoire HTBI primers were used to build TCR beta libraries. TCRdb fed the multiplex PCR reads into MiXCR, producing one record per CDR3 protein. The table records approximately 540,000 distinct CDR3 sequences, 12% of them present only once. A further study also used this sample, focusing on T cells in Graves' hyperthyroidism and ophthalmopathy.

The sample in question was peripheral blood mononuclear cells (PBMCs), obtained at new diagnosis, from a patient treated with antithyroid drugs. Receptors were obtained from a young woman with Graves disease.

In the case of this clonotype: One junction end does not reproduce the germline sequence, and a read error may be involved. J is TRBJ1-4 and V is TRBV7-9; 7 bases map to TRBD1. The CDR3 contains 17 residues. In germline, CDR1 is SEHNR, CDR2 FQNEAQ (reference sequence). CDR3 DNA sequence: TGTGCCAGCAGCCTATCGAGTTCCGGGACAGAAAATGAGAAACTGTTTTTT. Its protein is CASSLSSSGTENEKLFF.

This clonotype was counted ten times or more. The chain recombines TRBV20-1 with TRBJ1-5, with TRBD1 identical over 8 bases. After removal of 0 bases from V and 6 bases from J, the junction contained 7 bases not matched to a gene. Germline CDR1 reads DFQATT; CDR2 reads SNEGSKA (reference sequence). The CDR3 totals 15 residues. This CDR3 is CSARDFRQGIQPQHF. CDR3 DNA sequence: TGCAGTGCTAGAGATTTCAGACAGGGGATTCAGCCCCAGCATTTT.

This clonotype was seen many times. The chain uses TRBV12-3 or TRBV12-4 and TRBJ2-1; D may be TRBD2 (6 bases). The CDR3 runs to 16 residues. Trimming pared 3 bases from V and 5 bases from J, leaving 17 bases between. CDR3 sequence: CASSFSGGAKDNEQFF. In DNA, the CDR3 is TGTGCCAGCAGTTTTTCTGGCGGGGCCAAAGACAATGAGCAGTTCTTC.

In this sample, this clonotype turned up a few times. The rearrangement uses TRBV6-2 or TRBV6-3 and TRBJ2-3; 9 bases map to TRBD1. This CDR3 has 15 residues. Trimming removed 6 bases from V and 4 bases from J; junction bases left unmatched: 8. Germline loops: CDR1 MNHEY, CDR2 SVGEGT. CDR3 protein: CASRMTGGMSDTQYF. As DNA, the CDR3 is TGTGCCAGCAGAATGACAGGGGGTATGTCAGATACGCAGTATTTT.

This clonotype occurred a few times. This clone may be a read error of a much larger clone one base away. The chain is built from TRBV2 and TRBJ2-7; D perhaps matches TRBD2 (6 bases). Germline V gene data show CDR1 as SNHLY and CDR2 as FYNNEI. The CDR3 contains 14 residues. Here the CDR3 DNA reads TGTGTCACCGGGAGTTTAGGTCGGGCCTACGAGCAGTACTTC. Its translation is CVTGSLGRAYEQYF.